These 24 T cell receptor beta chains share one sample of origin, sequenced in a study of vaccination effects on CD4 cells after COVID-19. The protocol was immunoSEQ multiplex PCR, while the TCRdb copy is restricted to in-frame clones and leaves out a portion. This sample yields roughly 42,000 clones, of which over 60% are seen a single time; 2.9% belongs to the top ten. Antigen specificity for these receptors is unknown. ViraFEST used viral peptide pools to expand antigen-specific CD4+ T cells before sequencing. An approximately 10-day culture period preceded the isolation of CD4+ T cells. Nucleocapsid antibodies were negative in the vaccine recipients, who had never had SARS-CoV-2 infection. This material consisted of CD4+ T cells from PBMCs cultured with HCoV-NL63 spike peptides, taken before COVID-19 vaccination. Receptors were obtained from a human donor who received a COVID-19 vaccine.

The chain recombines TRBV25-1 with TRBJ1-2; D might be TRBD1 (5 bases). The CDR3 is 17 residues long. Trimming pared 1 base from V and 2 bases from J, leaving 17 bases between. Looked up from germline, CDR1 is MGHDK and CDR2 is SYGVNS. The CDR3 coding sequence is TGTGCCAGCAGTGAATTGCAAATGGGGCGAGGAAACTATGGCTACACCTTC. As protein: CASSELQMGRGNYGYTF.

This clone was seen a handful of times. The rearrangement links TRBV2 to TRBJ1-1; D unresolved. The V end was cut by 4 bases, the J end by 2 bases, with 5 bases between. The CDR3 loop spans 12 amino acids. Germline V CDR1 and CDR2: SNHLY, FYNNEI. The CDR3 loop reads CASSGYNTEAFF. The CDR3 bases are TGTGCCAGCAGTGGTTATAACACTGAAGCTTTCTTT.

The chain carries TRBV12-5 and TRBJ2-2; TRBD1 agrees at 10 bases. The CDR3 has 16 amino acids. CDR1 is LGHNT and CDR2 is FRNRAP in the germline V gene. With 3 bases clipped from V and 6 bases from J, the junction kept 7 bases outside the gene matches. CDR3 sequence reads: CASGLRGQGIPGELFF. DNA for the CDR3: TGTGCTAGTGGTTTAAGGGGACAGGGGATTCCCGGGGAGCTGTTTTTT.

The rearrangement uses TRBV7-2 and TRBJ2-2, with D unclear. The CDR3 has 14 amino acids. Trimming removed 3 bases from V and 7 bases from J, with 12 bases in between. Germline CDR1 and CDR2: SGHTA and FQGNSA. CDR3 amino acids: CASSFKTVNGELFF. DNA of the CDR3: TGTGCCAGCAGCTTCAAGACTGTGAACGGGGAGCTGTTTTTT.

CDR3 sequence: CASRLDRGLAEAFF. CDR3 in DNA: TGTGCCAGCAGACTGGACAGGGGGTTGGCTGAAGCTTTCTTT. The gene calls are TRBV6-5 and TRBJ1-1; TRBD1 matches at 10 bases. Germline CDR1 and CDR2: MNHEY and SVGAGI. V lost 6 bases and J lost 6; bases outside the gene matches: 7. The CDR3 totals 14 residues.

The rearrangement joins TRBV18 to TRBJ1-6; the D gene is possibly TRBD1 (5 bases). Per the germline V gene, CDR1 is KGHSH and CDR2 is LQKENI. The CDR3 spans 14 residues. Trimming removed 1 base at V and 7 bases at J, with 8 bases between. The chain's CDR3 is CASSPQAGNSPLHF. The CDR3 DNA sequence: TGTGCCAGCTCACCACAGGCAGGGAATTCACCCCTCCACTTT.

CDR3 in amino acids: CAISENSLQETQYF. CDR3 nucleotide sequence: TGTGCCATCAGTGAAAACAGCCTCCAAGAGACCCAGTACTTC. This chain links TRBV10-3 with TRBJ2-5; D not resolved. Germline CDR1 reads ENHRY; CDR2 reads SYGVKD. The CDR3 length is 14 residues. Trimming cost V 3 bases and J 1 base, with 9 bases left between them.

The genes are TRBV10-3 and TRBJ2-3, with 11 bases lining up with TRBD2. From germline, CDR1 is ENHRY and CDR2 SYGVKD. V lost 2 bases, J lost 0 bases, and 7 bases stayed unmatched. This CDR3 spans 18 amino acids. CDR3 bases: TGTGCCATCAGTGAGCGGCTAGCGGGGGGACATAGCACAGATACGCAGTATTTT. This encodes CAISERLAGGHSTDTQYF.

The chain links TRBV10-2 to TRBJ2-3; D uncertain. The germline CDR1 and CDR2 sequences are WSHSY and SAAADI. V was cut by 7 bases and J by 2 bases, with 13 bases left in between. The CDR3 covers 14 residues. CDR3 nucleotides: TGCGCCAGCACTGGTTACGAGGTCACAGATACGCAGTATTTT. Its translation: CASTGYEVTDTQYF.

The chain joins TRBV6-1 to TRBJ1-1, with D uncertain. The CDR3 extends over 12 amino acids. Germline values: CDR1 MNHNS, CDR2 SASEGT. V dropped 5 bases and J dropped 4 bases, with 8 bases sitting between them. The CDR3 spells CASSYMGTEAFF. DNA of the CDR3: TGTGCCAGCAGTTATATGGGCACTGAAGCTTTCTTT.

The CDR3 DNA reads TGTGCCAGTAGCCTGGGGGGTGCCGGACAAGAGACCCAGTACTTC. The encoded protein is CASSLGGAGQETQYF. V gene TRBV19 combines with J gene TRBJ2-5, with D possibly matching TRBD2 (6 bases). Germline CDR1 and CDR2: LNHDA and SQIVND (reference sequence). This CDR3 region has 15 residues. Between the trimmed V and J ends, which lost 6 bases and 2 bases, there was a span of 16 bases. The full variable domain, in which reference TRBV19 and TRBJ2-5 provide the parts outside the CDR3, is DGGITQSPKYLFRKEGQNVTLSCEQNLNHDAMYWYRQDPGQGLRLIYYSQIVNDFQKGDIAEGYSVSREKKESFPLTVTSAQKNPTAFYLCASSLGGAGQETQYFGPGTRLLVL.

The chain has TRBV24-1 and TRBJ2-5, with no clear D. Germline V lookup: CDR1 KGHDR, CDR2 SFDVKD. The CDR3 covers 16 residues. Trimming shortened V by 4 bases and J by 2 bases, and 16 bases separated the two germline ends. CDR3 sequence (DNA): TGTGCCACCAGTGAAGAAGGACGGTTCGGGCAAGAGACCCAGTACTTC. It yields the protein CATSEEGRFGQETQYF.

This clone appeared a few times. The chain combines TRBV5-4 with TRBJ1-5; TRBD1 might be the D (6 bases). Germline V lookup: CDR1 SGHNT, CDR2 YYREEE (reference sequence). There are 16 residues in the CDR3. The V end was cut by 7 bases, the J end by 3 bases, with 20 bases between. The CDR3 DNA reads TGTGCCAGCTCGGCTGTCAAGGGGGATAACAATCAGCCCCAGCATTTT. It codes for CASSAVKGDNNQPQHF. Full variable domain (missing parts from reference TRBV5-4 and TRBJ1-5): ETGVTQSPTHLIKTRGQQVTLRCSSQSGHNTVSWYQQALGQGPQFIFQYYREEENGRGNFPPRFSGLQFPNYSSELNVNALELDDSALYLCASSAVKGDNNQPQHFGDGTRLSIL.

This clone has only a few counts. The V call is TRBV5-1, the J call TRBJ1-1; 8 nucleotides line up with TRBD1. With 4 bases clipped from V and 5 bases from J, the junction kept 7 bases outside the gene matches. From germline, CDR1 is SGHRS and CDR2 YFSETQ. The CDR3 has 14 amino acids. The CDR3 nucleotides are TGCGCCAGCAGCACGGGGACAGGAGGGACTGAAGCTTTCTTT. Translated, it gives CASSTGTGGTEAFF.

The chain combines TRBV7-9 with TRBJ2-2; 9 bases map to TRBD1. This CDR3 contains 17 residues. Germline-derived CDR1 and CDR2 are SEHNR and FQNEAQ (reference sequence). V lost 5 bases and J lost 3; bases outside the gene matches: 10. CDR3 DNA: TGTGCCAGCAGCGACCGGGACAGGGTATTGGACACCGGGGAGCTGTTTTTT. It yields the protein CASSDRDRVLDTGELFF.

The V gene is TRBV18, the J gene TRBJ2-5, with TRBD1 as a possible D gene (6 bases). In germline, CDR1 is KGHSH, CDR2 LQKENI. This CDR3 contains 14 residues. V lost 1 base to trimming and J lost 2 bases, with 8 bases between them. The CDR3 DNA is TGTGCCAGCTCACCACAGGGGGATCAAGAGACCCAGTACTTC. Protein sequence: CASSPQGDQETQYF.

The chain carries TRBV6-5 and TRBJ2-7; D is possibly TRBD1 or TRBD2 (5 bases each). Germline V lookup: CDR1 MNHEY, CDR2 SVGAGI. This CDR3 contains 14 residues. V was clipped by 6 bases and J by 2 bases, with 14 bases between them. The CDR3 region has the DNA TGTGCCAGCAGACGCCTTGGGGGAACCTACGAGCAGTACGTC. Its translation: CASRRLGGTYEQYV.

This sequence joins TRBV24-1 and TRBJ2-3, with D maybe TRBD2 (7 bases). The CDR3 contains 17 residues. V lost 1 base, J lost 1 base, and 14 bases lay in between. The germline V gene encodes CDR1 KGHDR and CDR2 SFDVKD. The CDR3 bases are TGTGCCACCAGTGATTTCAAGGGGGGGCGCGGCACAGATACGCAGTATTTT. Its protein product is CATSDFKGGRGTDTQYF.

The J gene is TRBJ1-1, the V gene TRBV4-1, with 8 bases that match TRBD1. With V trimmed by 4 bases and J by 1 base, 2 bases remained unmatched. Germline CDR1 reads MGHRA; CDR2 reads YSYEKL. The CDR3 sequence is 14 residues long. Here the CDR3 DNA reads TGCGCCAGCAGCCGGACAGGGCCGAACACTGAAGCTTTCTTT. Its translation is CASSRTGPNTEAFF.

J is TRBJ1-2 and V is TRBV19; no reliable D call. Germline CDR1 reads LNHDA; CDR2 reads SQIVND (reference sequence). V was shortened by 7 bases and J by 4 bases, with 16 bases between the two germline ends. This CDR3 has 14 amino acids. The CDR3: CASTGSGSPYGYTF. CDR3 coding DNA: TGTGCCAGTACCGGGTCCGGCAGCCCCTATGGCTACACCTTC.

V gene TRBV7-2 combines with J gene TRBJ1-4; TRBD1 might be the D (5 bases). The ends were cut back, 7 bases at V and 4 bases at J, with 13 bases in the middle. The germline V gene has CDR1 SGHTA and CDR2 FQGNSA. CDR3 size: 14 residues. CDR3 sequence reads: CASTPGGGNEKLFF. CDR3 nucleotide sequence: TGTGCCAGCACACCTGGGGGGGGTAATGAAAAACTGTTTTTT. Full variable domain (outside the CDR3, taken from reference TRBV7-2 and TRBJ1-4): GAGVSQSPSNKVTEKGKDVELRCDPISGHTALYWYRQSLGQGLEFLIYFQGNSAPDKSGLPSDRFSAERTGGSVSTLTIQRTQQEDSAVYLCASTPGGGNEKLFFGSGTQLSVL.

The gene calls are TRBV7-3 and TRBJ2-3, with 11 bases identical to TRBD2. The CDR3 runs 16 residues. After removal of 5 bases from V and 3 bases from J, the junction contained 7 bases not matched to a gene. Looked up from germline, CDR1 is SGHTA and CDR2 is FQGTGA. The CDR3 spells CASSPPASGGTDTQYF. DNA for the CDR3: TGTGCCAGCAGCCCCCCGGCTAGCGGGGGGACAGATACGCAGTATTTT. The variable domain in full, completed from reference TRBV7-3 and TRBJ2-3, reads GAGVSQTPSNKVTEKGKYVELRCDPISGHTALYWYRQSLGQGPEFLIYFQGTGAADDSGLPNDRFFAVRPEGSVSTLKIQRTERGDSAVYLCASSPPASGGTDTQYFGPGTRLTVL.

This clone was detected only a few times. The rearrangement uses TRBV7-3 and TRBJ2-5, with 11 bases identical to TRBD2. V dropped 1 base and J dropped 2; count of bases not matched to a gene: 3. This CDR3 comprises 16 residues. CDR1 is SGHTA, CDR2 FQGTGA, per germline. The CDR3 bases are TGTGCCAGCAGCTTAAGGGCTAGCGGGGGGCAAGAGACCCAGTACTTC. Its translation: CASSLRASGGQETQYF.

The chain uses TRBV30 and TRBJ1-1; D is unresolved. Germline CDR1 and CDR2: GTSNPN and SVGIG (reference sequence). The CDR3 spans 13 residues. V lost 2 bases and J 8 bases, leaving 15 bases between the germline ends. The CDR3 coding sequence is TGTGCCTGGAGTAGCTCAGGCAACTCAGAAGCTTTCTTT. Its protein product is CAWSSSGNSEAFF.